Reported below is one T cell receptor beta chain. Method: immunoSEQ multiplex PCR; TCRdb's copy keeps in-frame clones and lacks some. Altogether tens of thousands of clones are present, 96% being singletons, with the ten largest covering approximately 0.39%. This sample is drawn from a study of technical replicates of blood from several donors. This clonotype was obtained from a human donor in good health. The material sequenced was T cells isolated from PBMCs.

CDR3: CASGVERELVNEQFF. DNA for the CDR3: TGTGCCAGCGGCGTCGAGCGGGAGTTGGTCAATGAGCAGTTCTTC. The chain has TRBV4-2 and TRBJ2-1, with 8 bases that match TRBD2. Trimming cost V 8 bases and J 6 bases; bases outside gene matches: 12. CDR3 length equals 15 residues. Germline V lookup: CDR1 LGHNA, CDR2 YNFKEQ.